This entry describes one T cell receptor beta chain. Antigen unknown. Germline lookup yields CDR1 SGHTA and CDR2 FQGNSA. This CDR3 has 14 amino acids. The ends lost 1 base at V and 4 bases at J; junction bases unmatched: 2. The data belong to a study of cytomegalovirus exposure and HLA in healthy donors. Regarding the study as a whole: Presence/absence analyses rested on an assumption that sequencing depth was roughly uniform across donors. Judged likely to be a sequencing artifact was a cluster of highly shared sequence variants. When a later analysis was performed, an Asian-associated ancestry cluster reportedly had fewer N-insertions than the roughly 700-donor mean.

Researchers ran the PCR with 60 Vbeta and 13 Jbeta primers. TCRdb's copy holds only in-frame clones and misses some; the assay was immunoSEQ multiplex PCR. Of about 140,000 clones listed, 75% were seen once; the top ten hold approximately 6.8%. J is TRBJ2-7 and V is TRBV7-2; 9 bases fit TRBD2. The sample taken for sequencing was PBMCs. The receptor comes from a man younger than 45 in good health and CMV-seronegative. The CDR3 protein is CASSLDSGRYEQYF. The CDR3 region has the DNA TGTGCCAGCAGCTTAGATAGCGGGAGATACGAGCAGTACTTC.